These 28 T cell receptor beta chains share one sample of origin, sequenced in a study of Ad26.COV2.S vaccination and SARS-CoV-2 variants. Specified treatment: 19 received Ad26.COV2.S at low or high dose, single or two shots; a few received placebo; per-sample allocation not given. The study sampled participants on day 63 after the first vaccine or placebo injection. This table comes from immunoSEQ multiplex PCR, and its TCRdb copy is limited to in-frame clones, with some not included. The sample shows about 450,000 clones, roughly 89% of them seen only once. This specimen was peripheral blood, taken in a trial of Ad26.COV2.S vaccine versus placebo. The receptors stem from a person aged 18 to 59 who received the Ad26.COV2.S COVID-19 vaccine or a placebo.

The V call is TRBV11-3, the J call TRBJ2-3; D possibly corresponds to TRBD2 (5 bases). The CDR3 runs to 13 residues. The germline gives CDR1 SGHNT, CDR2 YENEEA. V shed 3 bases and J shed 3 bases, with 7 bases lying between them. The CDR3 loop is CASSLGGTDTQYF. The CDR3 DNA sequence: TGTGCCAGCAGCTTGGGCGGGACAGATACGCAGTATTTT.

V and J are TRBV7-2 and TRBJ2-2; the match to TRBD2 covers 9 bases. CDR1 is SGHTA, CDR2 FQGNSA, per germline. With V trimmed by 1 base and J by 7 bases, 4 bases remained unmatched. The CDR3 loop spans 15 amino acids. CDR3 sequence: CASSLVAGVNGELFF. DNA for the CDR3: TGTGCCAGCAGCTTAGTAGCGGGGGTTAACGGGGAGCTGTTTTTT.

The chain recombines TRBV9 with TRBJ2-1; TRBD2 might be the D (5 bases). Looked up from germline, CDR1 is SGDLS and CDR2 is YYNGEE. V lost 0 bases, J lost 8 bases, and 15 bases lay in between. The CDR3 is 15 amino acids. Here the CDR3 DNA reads TGTGCCAGCAGCGTAGCGGGGTGGGTCGGAGATGAGCAGTTCTTC. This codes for CASSVAGWVGDEQFF.

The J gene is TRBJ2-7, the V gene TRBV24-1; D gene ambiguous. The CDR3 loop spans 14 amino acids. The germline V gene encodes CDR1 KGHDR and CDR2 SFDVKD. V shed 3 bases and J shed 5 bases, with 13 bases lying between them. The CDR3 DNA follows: TGTGCCACCAGTGATCCCACTGTGAAGGACGAGCAGTACTTC. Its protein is CATSDPTVKDEQYF.

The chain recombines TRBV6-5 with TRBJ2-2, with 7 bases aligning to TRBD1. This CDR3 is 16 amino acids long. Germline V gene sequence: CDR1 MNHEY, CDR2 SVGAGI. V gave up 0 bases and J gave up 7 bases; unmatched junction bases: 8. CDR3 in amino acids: CASSYSNGQEVGELFF. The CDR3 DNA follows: TGTGCCAGCAGTTACTCGAATGGACAGGAGGTCGGGGAGCTGTTTTTT.

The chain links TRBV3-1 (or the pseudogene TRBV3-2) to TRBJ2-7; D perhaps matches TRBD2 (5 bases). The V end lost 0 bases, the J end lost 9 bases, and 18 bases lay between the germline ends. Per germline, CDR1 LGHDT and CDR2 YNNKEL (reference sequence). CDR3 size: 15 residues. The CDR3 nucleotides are TGTGCCAGCAGCCAAGAGGCTGGACTTTCCAACGGGCAGTACTTC. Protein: CASSQEAGLSNGQYF.

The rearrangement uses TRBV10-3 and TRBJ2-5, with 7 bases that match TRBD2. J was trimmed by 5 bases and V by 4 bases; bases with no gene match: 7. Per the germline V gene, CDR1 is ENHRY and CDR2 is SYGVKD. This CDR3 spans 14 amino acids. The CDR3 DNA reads TGTGCCATCAGTGGGCACGGGGGGAAGGAGACCCAGTACTTC. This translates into CAISGHGGKETQYF.

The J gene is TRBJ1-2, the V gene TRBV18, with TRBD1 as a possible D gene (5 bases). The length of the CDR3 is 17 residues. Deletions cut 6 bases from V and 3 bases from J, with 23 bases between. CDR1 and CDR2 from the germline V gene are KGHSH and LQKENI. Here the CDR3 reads CASSPLGRDPRYYGYTF. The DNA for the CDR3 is TGTGCCAGCTCGCCGCTGGGGAGGGACCCGCGTTACTATGGCTACACCTTC.

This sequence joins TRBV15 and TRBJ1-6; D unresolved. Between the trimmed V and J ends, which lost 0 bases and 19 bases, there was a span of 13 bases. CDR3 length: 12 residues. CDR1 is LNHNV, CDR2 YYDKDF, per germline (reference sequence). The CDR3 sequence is CATSRDRRPPHF. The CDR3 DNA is TGTGCCACCAGCAGAGATAGGAGGCCGCCACACTTT.

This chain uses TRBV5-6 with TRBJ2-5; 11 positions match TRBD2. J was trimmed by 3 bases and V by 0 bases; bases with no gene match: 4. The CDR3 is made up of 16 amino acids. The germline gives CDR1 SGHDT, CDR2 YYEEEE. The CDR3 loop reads CASSLGILAGEETQYF. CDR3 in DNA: TGTGCCAGCAGCTTGGGCATACTAGCGGGGGAAGAGACCCAGTACTTC.

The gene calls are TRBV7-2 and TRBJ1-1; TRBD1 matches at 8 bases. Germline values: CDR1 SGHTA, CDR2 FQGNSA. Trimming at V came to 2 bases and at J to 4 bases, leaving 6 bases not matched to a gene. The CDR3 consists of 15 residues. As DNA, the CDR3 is TGTGCCAGCAGCTTACAGCAGGGGGCCGGCACTGAAGCTTTCTTT. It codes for CASSLQQGAGTEAFF.

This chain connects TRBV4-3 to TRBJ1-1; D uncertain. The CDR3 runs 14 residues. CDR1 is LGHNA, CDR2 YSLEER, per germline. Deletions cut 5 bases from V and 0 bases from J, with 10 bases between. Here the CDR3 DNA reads TGCGCCAGCAGCAACCCTACGATGAACACTGAAGCTTTCTTT. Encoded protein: CASSNPTMNTEAFF.

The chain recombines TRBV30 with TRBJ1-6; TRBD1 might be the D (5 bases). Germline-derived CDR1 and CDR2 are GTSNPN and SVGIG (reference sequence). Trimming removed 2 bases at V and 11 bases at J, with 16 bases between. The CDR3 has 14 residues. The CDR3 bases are TGTGCCTGGAGTCTCGGGGGGGTTGGGGCACCCCTCCACTTT. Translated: CAWSLGGVGAPLHF.

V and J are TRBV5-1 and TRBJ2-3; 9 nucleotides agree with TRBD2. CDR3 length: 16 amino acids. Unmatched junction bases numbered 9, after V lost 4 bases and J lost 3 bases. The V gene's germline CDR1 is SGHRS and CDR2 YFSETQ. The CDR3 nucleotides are TGCGCCAGCAGCGCCTTGGCGGGAGGGACGACAGATACGCAGTATTTT. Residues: CASSALAGGTTDTQYF.

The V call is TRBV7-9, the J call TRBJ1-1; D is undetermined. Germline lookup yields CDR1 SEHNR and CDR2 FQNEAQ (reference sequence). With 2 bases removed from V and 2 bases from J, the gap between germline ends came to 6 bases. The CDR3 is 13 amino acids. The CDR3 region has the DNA TGTGCCAGCAGCTTACAGACTAACACTGAAGCTTTCTTT. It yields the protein CASSLQTNTEAFF.

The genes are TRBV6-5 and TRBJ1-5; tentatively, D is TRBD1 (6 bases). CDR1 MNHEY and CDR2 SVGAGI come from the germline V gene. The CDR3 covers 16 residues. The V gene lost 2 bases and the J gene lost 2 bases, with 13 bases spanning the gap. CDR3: CASSYGGAGGNQPQHF. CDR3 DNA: TGTGCCAGCAGTTACGGGGGCGCGGGGGGCAATCAGCCCCAGCATTTT.

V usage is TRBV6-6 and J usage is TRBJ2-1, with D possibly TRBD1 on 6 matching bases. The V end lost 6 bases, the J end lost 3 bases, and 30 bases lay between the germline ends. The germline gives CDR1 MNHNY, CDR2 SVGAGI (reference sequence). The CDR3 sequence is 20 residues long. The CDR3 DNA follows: TGTGCCAGCAGCCGTGGTGGGGGCTTTACATTACTACGACACTACAATGAGCAGTTCTTC. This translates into CASSRGGGFTLLRHYNEQFF.

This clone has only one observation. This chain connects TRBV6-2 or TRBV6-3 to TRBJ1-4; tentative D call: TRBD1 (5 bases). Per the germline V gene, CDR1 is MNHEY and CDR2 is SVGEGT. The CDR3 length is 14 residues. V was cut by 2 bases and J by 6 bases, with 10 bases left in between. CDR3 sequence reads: CASSYMGPDEKLFF. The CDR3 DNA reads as TGTGCCAGCAGTTACATGGGACCAGATGAAAAACTGTTTTTT.

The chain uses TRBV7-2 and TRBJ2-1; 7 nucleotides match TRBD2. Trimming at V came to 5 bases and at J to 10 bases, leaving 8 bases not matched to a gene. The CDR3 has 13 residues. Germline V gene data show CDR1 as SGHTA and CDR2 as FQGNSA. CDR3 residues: CASSRTQGGEQFF. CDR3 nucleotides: TGTGCCAGCAGCCGGACCCAGGGAGGGGAGCAGTTCTTC. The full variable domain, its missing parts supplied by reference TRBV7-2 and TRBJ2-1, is GAGVSQSPSNKVTEKGKDVELRCDPISGHTALYWYRQSLGQGLEFLIYFQGNSAPDKSGLPSDRFSAERTGGSVSTLTIQRTQQEDSAVYLCASSRTQGGEQFFGPGTRLTVL.

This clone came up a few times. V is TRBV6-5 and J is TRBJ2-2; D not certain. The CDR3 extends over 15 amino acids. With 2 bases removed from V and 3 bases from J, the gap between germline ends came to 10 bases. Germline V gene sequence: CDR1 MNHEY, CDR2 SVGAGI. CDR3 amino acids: CASSYKGGDTGELFF. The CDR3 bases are TGTGCCAGCAGTTACAAGGGCGGAGACACCGGGGAGCTGTTTTTT.

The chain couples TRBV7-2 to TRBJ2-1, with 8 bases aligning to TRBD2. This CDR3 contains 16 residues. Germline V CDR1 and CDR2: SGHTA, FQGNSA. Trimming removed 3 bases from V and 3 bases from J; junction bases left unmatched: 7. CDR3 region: CASSFVASGYYNEQFF. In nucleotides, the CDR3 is TGTGCCAGCAGCTTCGTGGCTAGCGGGTACTACAATGAGCAGTTCTTC.

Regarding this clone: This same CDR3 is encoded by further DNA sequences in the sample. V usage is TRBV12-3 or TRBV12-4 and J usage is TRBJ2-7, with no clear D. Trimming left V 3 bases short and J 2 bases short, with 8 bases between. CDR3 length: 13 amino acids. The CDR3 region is CASSFSGAYEQYV. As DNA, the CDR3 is TGTGCCAGCAGTTTTTCCGGTGCCTACGAGCAGTACGTC.

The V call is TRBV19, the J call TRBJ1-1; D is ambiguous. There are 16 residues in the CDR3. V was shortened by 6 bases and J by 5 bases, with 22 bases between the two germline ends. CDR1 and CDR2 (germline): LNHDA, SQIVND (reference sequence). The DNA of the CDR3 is TGTGCCAGTAGCCCCCATAGTAGAATCGGGCGGACTGAAGCTTTCTTT. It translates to CASSPHSRIGRTEAFF.

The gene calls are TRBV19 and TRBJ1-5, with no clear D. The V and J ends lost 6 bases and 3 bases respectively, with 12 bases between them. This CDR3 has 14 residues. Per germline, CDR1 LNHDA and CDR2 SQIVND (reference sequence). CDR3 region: CASSAIGYNQPQHF. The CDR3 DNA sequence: TGTGCCAGTAGCGCCATCGGGTACAATCAGCCCCAGCATTTT.

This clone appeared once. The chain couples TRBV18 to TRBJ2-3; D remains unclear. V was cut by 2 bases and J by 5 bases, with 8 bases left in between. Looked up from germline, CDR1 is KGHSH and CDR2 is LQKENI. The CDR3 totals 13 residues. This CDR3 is CASSPTGQDTQYF. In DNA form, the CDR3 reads TGTGCCAGCTCACCAACCGGGCAAGATACGCAGTATTTT.

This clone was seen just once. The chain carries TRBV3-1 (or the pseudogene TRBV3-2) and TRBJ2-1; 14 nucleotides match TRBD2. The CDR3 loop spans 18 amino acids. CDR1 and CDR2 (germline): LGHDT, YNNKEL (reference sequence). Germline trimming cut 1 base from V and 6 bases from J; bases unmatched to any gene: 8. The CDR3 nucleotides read TGTGCCAGCAGCCAAGTTAAGGGACTAGCGGGAGTGGGCAATGAGCAGTTCTTC. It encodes CASSQVKGLAGVGNEQFF.

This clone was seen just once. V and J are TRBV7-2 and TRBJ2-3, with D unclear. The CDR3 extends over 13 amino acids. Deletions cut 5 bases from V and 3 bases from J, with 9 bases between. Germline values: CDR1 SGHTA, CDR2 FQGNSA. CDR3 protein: CASSARATDTQYF. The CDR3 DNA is TGTGCCAGCAGCGCCCGGGCAACAGATACGCAGTATTTT.

This chain's CDR3 is CASSEGLAGVNEQFF. Written as DNA, the CDR3 is TGCGCCAGCAGCGAGGGACTAGCGGGGGTCAATGAGCAGTTCTTC. The chain uses TRBV5-1 and TRBJ2-1, with TRBD2 identical over 14 bases. J lost 6 bases, V lost 4 bases, and 3 bases had no gene match. Germline CDR1 is SGHRS and CDR2 is YFSETQ. The CDR3 consists of 15 residues.